The clone carrying this T cell receptor beta chain was recorded many times. Its antigen remains unidentified. Unique molecular identifier tags were affixed to discrete cDNA molecules. From the 5' RACE reads, TCRdb called clonotypes with MiXCR, one entry per CDR3 protein. The sample includes roughly 61,000 distinct CDR3 sequences, 11% of them seen just once. The data were taken from a study of early T cells in non-severe SARS-CoV-2 infection. The study, taken as a whole, reports: Matching against VDJdb likely underestimated virus-specific expansions, favoring anti-spike CD8.

This CDR3 is 16 amino acids long. V was trimmed by 5 bases and J by 5 bases, leaving 21 bases between them. Germline CDR1 reads SGHAT; CDR2 reads FQNNGV. The sample comprised whole blood. The gene calls are TRBV11-2 and TRBJ2-5, with D possibly TRBD2 on 6 matching bases. This sequence originates from an adult who was a healthcare worker with PCR-confirmed SARS-CoV-2 infection or an uninfected control (not recorded which). CDR3 protein: CASSTLRGPEVETQYF. Here the CDR3 DNA reads TGTGCCAGCAGCACACTGCGGGGCCCAGAGGTGGAGACCCAGTACTTC.